This T cell receptor beta chain was sequenced for a study of graft-versus-host responses after intestinal transplantation. TCRdb's table, derived via immunoSEQ multiplex PCR, lists solely in-frame clones and lacks some. The data show 35,000 to 45,000 clones, around 94% seen once. In germline, CDR1 is LGHNA, CDR2 YNFKEQ. CDR3 size: 15 residues. V lost 0 bases and J lost 6, with 14 bases in between. Of note for this clone: Antigen specificity is unknown.

The study, taken as a whole, reports: Graft-donor T cell macrochimerism in patients accompanied high graft-versus-host to host-versus-graft clonal ratios in allografts. Circulating GvH clones peaking coincided with falling HvG clones soon after transplant.

This TCR derives from a human patient who received an intestinal transplant, so some T cells may come from the graft donor. Sample: PBMCs, taken 16 days after intestinal transplant. The rearrangement uses TRBV4-2 and TRBJ1-2, with a possible D match to TRBD1 (6 bases). The CDR3 nucleotides are TGTGCCAGCAGCCAAGAGGACAGCGCGCCCCATGGCTACACCTTC. As protein: CASSQEDSAPHGYTF.